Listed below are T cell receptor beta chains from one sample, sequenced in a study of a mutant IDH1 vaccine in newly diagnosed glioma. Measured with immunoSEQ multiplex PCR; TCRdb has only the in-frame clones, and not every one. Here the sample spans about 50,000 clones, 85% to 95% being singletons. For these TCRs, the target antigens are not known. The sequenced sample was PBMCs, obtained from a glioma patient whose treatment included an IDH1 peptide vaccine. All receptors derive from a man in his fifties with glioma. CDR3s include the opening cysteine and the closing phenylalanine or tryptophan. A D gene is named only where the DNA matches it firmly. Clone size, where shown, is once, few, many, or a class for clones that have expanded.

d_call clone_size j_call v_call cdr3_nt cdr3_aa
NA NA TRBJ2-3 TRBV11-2 TGTGCCAGCAGCTTGGGGTCGGCGCAGTATTTT CASSLGSAQYF
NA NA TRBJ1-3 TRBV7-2 TGTGCCAGCAGCTTCGCGTATGGGGGAAACACCATATATTTT CASSFAYGGNTIYF
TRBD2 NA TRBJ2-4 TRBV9 TGTGCCAGCAGCCTCGGGACTAGCGGGGGAAGAGACATTCAGTACTTC CASSLGTSGGRDIQYF
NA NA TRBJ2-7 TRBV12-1 TGTGCCAGCAGCTTTGCGGGGGGAGGTCGAGACAGAAGTTGCTCCTACGAGCAGTACTTC CASSFAGGGRDRSCSYEQYF
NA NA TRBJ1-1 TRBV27 TGTGCCAGCACCGAAACAGGGAACACTGAAGCTTTCTTT CASTETGNTEAFF
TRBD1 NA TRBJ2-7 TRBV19 TGTGCCAGTAGTATTCGGGACAGGGGGTTTTACGAGCAGTACTTC CASSIRDRGFYEQYF
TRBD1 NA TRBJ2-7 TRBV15 TGTGCCACCAGCAGAACTACAGGGGGTCCTAGCGACGAGCAGTACTTC CATSRTTGGPSDEQYF
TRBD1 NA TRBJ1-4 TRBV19 TGTGCCAGTAGTAGGGACAGGGATAGAAAAAAACTGTTTTTT CASSRDRDRKKLFF
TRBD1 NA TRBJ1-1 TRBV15 TGTGCCACCAGCAGAGACAGGGGGGGCACTGAAGCTTTCTTT CATSRDRGGTEAFF
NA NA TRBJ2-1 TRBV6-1 TGTGCCAGCAGATACAGGAGCTCCTACAATGAGCAGTTCTTC CASRYRSSYNEQFF
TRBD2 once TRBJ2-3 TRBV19 TGTGCCAGTACCTCCGGGGGGGCGGGAACTGATACGCAGTATTTT CASTSGGAGTDTQYF
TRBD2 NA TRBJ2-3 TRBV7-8 TGTGCCAGCAGCTTAAGGTGGGCGGGAGGGCTCCCAGATACGCAGTATTTT CASSLRWAGGLPDTQYF
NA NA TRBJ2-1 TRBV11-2 TGTGCCAGCAGCTTTTCTCTTTATGGGGGTATCGGGCATGAGCAGTTCTTC CASSFSLYGGIGHEQFF
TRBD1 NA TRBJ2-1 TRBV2 TGTGCCAGCGGCCGGGACAGTCCCTTGGATGAGCAGTTCTTC CASGRDSPLDEQFF